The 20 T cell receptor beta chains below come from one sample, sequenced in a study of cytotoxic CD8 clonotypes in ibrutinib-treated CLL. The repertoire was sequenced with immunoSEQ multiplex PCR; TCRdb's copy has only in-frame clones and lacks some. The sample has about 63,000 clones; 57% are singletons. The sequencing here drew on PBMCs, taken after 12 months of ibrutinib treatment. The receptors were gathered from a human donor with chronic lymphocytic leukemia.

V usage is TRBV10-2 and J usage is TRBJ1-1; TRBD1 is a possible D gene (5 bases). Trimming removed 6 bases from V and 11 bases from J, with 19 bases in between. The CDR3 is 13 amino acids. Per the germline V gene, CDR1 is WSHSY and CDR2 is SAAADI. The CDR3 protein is CASRSRDHSLAFF. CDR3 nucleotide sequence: TGCGCCAGCAGGTCTAGGGACCATAGTTTGGCTTTCTTT.

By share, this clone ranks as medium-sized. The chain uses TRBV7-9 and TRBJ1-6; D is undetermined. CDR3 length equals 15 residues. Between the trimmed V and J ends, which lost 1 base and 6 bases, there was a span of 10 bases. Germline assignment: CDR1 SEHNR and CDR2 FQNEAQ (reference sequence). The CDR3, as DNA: TGTGCCAGCAGCTTAGATGGTCCGAGTAATTCACCCCTCCACTTT. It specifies CASSLDGPSNSPLHF.

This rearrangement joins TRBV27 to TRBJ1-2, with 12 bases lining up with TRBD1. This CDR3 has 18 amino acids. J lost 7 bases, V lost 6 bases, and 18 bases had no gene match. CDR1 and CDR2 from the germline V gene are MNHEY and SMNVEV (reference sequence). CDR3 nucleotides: TGTGCCAGCAGCCGGGGGACAGGGGGCCACTCCCGGTCGGGTGGCTACACCTTC. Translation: CASSRGTGGHSRSGGYTF.

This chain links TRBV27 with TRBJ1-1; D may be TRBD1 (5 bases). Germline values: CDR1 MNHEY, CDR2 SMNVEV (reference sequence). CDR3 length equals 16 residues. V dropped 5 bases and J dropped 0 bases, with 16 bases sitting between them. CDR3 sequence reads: CASSPTAGRMNTEAFF. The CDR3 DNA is TGTGCCAGCAGTCCGACCGCGGGACGCATGAACACTGAAGCTTTCTTT.

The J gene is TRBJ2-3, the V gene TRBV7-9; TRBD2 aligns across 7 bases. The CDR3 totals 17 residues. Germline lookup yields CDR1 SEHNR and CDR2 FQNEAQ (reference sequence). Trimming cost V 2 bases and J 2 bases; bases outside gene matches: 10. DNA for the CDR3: TGTGCCAGCAGCTTACCTGACTGGCGGGGGACCACAGATACGCAGTATTTT. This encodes CASSLPDWRGTTDTQYF.

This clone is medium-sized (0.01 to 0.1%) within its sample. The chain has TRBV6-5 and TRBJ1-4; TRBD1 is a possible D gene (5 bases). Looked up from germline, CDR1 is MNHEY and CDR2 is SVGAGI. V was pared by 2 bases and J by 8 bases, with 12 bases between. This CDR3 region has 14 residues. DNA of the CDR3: TGTGCCAGCAGTTACGGCAGGGTCGGCGAAAAACTGTTTTTT. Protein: CASSYGRVGEKLFF.

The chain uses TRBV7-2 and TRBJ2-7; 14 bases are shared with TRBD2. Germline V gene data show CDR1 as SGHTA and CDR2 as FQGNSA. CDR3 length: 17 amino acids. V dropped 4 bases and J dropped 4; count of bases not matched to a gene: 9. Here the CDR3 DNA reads TGTGCCAGCAGCTCCACCGGGACTAGCGGGAGAAGGTACGAGCAGTACTTC. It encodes CASSSTGTSGRRYEQYF.

The CDR3: CASSSGISLFQYF. The CDR3 nucleotides are TGTGCCAGCAGCTCCGGAATCTCATTATTTCAGTACTTC. The genes are TRBV7-2 and TRBJ2-4; D unresolved. The germline V gene encodes CDR1 SGHTA and CDR2 FQGNSA. Between the trimmed V and J ends, which lost 4 bases and 11 bases, there was a span of 15 bases. The CDR3 extends over 13 amino acids.

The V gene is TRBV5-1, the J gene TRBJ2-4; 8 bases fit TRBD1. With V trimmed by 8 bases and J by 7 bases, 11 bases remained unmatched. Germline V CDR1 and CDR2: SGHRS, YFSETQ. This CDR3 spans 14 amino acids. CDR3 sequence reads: CASRPSPGGNIQYF. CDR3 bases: TGCGCCAGTCGTCCCAGTCCAGGGGGCAACATTCAGTACTTC.

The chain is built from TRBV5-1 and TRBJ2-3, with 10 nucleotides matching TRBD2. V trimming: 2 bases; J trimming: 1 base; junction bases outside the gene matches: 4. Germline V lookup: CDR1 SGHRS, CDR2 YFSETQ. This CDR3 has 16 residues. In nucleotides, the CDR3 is TGCGCCAGCAGCTTACTAGCGGGGTCTCGCACAGATACGCAGTATTTT. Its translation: CASSLLAGSRTDTQYF.

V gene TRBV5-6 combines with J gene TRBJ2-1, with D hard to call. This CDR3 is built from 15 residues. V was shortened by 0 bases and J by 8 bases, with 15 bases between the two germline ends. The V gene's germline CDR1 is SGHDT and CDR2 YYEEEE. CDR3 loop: CASSLGPAWEHEQFF. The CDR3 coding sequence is TGTGCCAGCAGCTTGGGCCCCGCGTGGGAACATGAGCAGTTCTTC.

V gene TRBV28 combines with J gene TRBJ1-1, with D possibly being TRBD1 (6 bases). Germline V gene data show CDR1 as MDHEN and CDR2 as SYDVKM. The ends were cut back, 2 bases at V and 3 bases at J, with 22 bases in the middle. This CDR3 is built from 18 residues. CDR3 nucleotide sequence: TGTGCCAGCAGTTTAGAGCCTTCTGGGTCTAGGGGGGACACTGAAGCTTTCTTT. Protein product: CASSLEPSGSRGDTEAFF.

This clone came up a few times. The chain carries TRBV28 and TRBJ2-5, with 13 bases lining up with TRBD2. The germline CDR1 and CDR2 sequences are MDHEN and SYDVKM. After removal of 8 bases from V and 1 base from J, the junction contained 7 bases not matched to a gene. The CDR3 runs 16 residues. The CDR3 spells CASGMGLAGIQETQYF. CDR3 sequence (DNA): TGTGCCAGCGGGATGGGACTAGCGGGGATCCAAGAGACCCAGTACTTC.

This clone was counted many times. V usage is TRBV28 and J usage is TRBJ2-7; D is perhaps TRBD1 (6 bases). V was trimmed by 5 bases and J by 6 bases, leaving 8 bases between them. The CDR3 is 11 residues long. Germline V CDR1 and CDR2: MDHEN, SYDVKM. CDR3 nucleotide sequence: TGTGCCAGCAGTCTACAGGGCGAGCAGTACTTC. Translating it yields CASSLQGEQYF.

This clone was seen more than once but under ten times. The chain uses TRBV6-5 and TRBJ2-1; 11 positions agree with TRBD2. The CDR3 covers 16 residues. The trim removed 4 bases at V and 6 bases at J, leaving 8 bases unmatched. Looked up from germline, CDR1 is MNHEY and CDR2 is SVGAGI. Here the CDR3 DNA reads TGTGCCAGCAGTTCAACACTAGCGGGAGTGGCCAATGAGCAGTTCTTC. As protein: CASSSTLAGVANEQFF.

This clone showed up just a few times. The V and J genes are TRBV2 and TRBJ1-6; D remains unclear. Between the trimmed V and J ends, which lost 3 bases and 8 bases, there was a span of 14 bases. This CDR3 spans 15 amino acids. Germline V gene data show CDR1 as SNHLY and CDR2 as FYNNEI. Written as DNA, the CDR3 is TGTGCCAGCAGTGATCAGGTGCGATTAGATTCACCCCTCCACTTT. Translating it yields CASSDQVRLDSPLHF.

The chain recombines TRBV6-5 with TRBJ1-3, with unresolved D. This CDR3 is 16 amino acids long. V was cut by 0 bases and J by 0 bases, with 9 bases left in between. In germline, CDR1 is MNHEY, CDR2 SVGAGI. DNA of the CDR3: TGTGCCAGCAGTTACTCGATACGTAGCTCTGGAAACACCATATATTTT. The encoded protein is CASSYSIRSSGNTIYF.

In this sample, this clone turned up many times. CDR3 DNA sequence: TGTGCCTCGTCTCGGGCAGGGAACACTGAAGCTTTCTTT. Protein product: CASSRAGNTEAFF. This chain uses TRBV30 with TRBJ1-1, with no clear D. The CDR3 is 13 amino acids. V was pared by 7 bases and J by 1 base, with 13 bases between. Per the germline V gene, CDR1 is GTSNPN and CDR2 is SVGIG (reference sequence).

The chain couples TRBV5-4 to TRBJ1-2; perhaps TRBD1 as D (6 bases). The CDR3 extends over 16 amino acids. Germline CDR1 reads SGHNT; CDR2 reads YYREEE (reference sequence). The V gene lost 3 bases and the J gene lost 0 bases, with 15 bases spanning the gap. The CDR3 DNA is TGTGCCAGCAGCTCACAGGGAGGCACCACTAACTATGGCTACACCTTC. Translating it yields CASSSQGGTTNYGYTF.

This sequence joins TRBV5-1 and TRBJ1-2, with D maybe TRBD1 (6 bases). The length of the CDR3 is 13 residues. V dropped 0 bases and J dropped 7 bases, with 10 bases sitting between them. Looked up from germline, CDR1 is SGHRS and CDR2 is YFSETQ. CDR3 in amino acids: CASSLGTGSGYTF. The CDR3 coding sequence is TGCGCCAGCAGCTTGGGTACAGGGTCTGGCTACACCTTC.